Shown below are 25 T cell receptor beta chains from a single sample sequenced in a study of cytomegalovirus exposure and HLA in healthy donors. Primers included in the PCR were 60 Vbeta and 13 Jbeta primers. This table comes from immunoSEQ multiplex PCR, and its TCRdb copy is limited to in-frame clones, with some not included. The sample has around 200,000 clones, just under 85% seen once. The sample consisted of PBMCs. These receptors came from a woman in her forties in good health and CMV-seronegative.

V usage is TRBV7-2 and J usage is TRBJ1-2; the D is unclear. CDR3 length: 13 amino acids. V shed 2 bases and J shed 2 bases, with 6 bases lying between them. CDR1 and CDR2 from the germline V gene are SGHTA and FQGNSA. CDR3 nucleotide sequence: TGTGCCAGCAGCTTACGGGGAAACTATGGCTACACCTTC. Translated: CASSLRGNYGYTF.

With regard to this clone: An end of the junction does not agree with germline; a read error may underlie this. The chain combines TRBV7-9 with TRBJ2-1, with D uncertain. The CDR3 sequence is 12 residues long. Per germline, CDR1 SEHNR and CDR2 FQNEAQ (reference sequence). CDR3 loop: CSSSSNYYEQFF. The DNA for the CDR3 is TGTTCCAGCAGCTCCAACTATTATGAGCAGTTCTTC.

The chain recombines TRBV7-9 with TRBJ1-1; TRBD1 aligns across 8 bases. Losses at the gene ends were 2 bases for V and 0 bases for J; bases not matched to a gene: 14. Per germline, CDR1 SEHNR and CDR2 FQNEAQ (reference sequence). The CDR3 runs to 19 residues. Here the CDR3 reads CASSLTLMTGASMNTEAFF. The CDR3, as DNA: TGTGCCAGCAGCTTAACCCTAATGACAGGGGCCAGCATGAACACTGAAGCTTTCTTT.

This chain connects TRBV5-8 to TRBJ2-1, with 9 nucleotides matching TRBD1. Germline loops: CDR1 SGHTS, CDR2 YDEGEE. The V and J ends lost 0 bases and 15 bases, in that order; junction bases with no gene match: 7. There are 13 residues in the CDR3. The CDR3 bases are TGTGCCAGCAGCTTGGTCACCACAGGGGGCTGGTTCTTC. As protein: CASSLVTTGGWFF.

The gene calls are TRBV6-1 and TRBJ1-5; TRBD1 aligns across 8 bases. Trimming removed 4 bases from V and 6 bases from J; junction bases left unmatched: 5. The CDR3 runs to 14 residues. The germline V gene has CDR1 MNHNS and CDR2 SASEGT. CDR3 residues: CASSVEQGGQPQHF. The CDR3 DNA is TGTGCCAGCAGTGTGGAACAGGGGGGTCAGCCCCAGCATTTT.

J is TRBJ2-3 and V is TRBV5-1; tentatively, D is TRBD2 (5 bases). The germline V gene has CDR1 SGHRS and CDR2 YFSETQ. The length of the CDR3 is 13 residues. V was shortened by 0 bases and J by 5 bases, with 7 bases between the two germline ends. The CDR3 DNA is TGCGCCAGCAGCTTGGACGGGGAAGATACGCAGTATTTT. It codes for CASSLDGEDTQYF.

The V gene is TRBV10-3, the J gene TRBJ2-2, with 8 positions matching TRBD2. Losses at the gene ends were 6 bases for V and 0 bases for J; bases not matched to a gene: 3. The germline gives CDR1 ENHRY, CDR2 SYGVKD. CDR3 length equals 15 residues. The CDR3 DNA reads TGTGCCATCAGAAGCGGGGGTCCGAACACCGGGGAGCTGTTTTTT. Encoded protein: CAIRSGGPNTGELFF.

This clone turned up a few times. The chain recombines TRBV7-8 with TRBJ1-5; D perhaps matches TRBD1 (5 bases). CDR3 length: 13 amino acids. V was shortened by 7 bases and J by 3 bases, with 10 bases between the two germline ends. Germline CDR1 SGHVS, CDR2 FQNEAQ. CDR3 region: CASTRQLNQPQHF. Written as DNA, the CDR3 is TGTGCCAGCACCCGACAGCTCAATCAGCCCCAGCATTTT.

This clone was detected only a few times. V and J are TRBV5-1 and TRBJ2-3; TRBD2 matches at 8 bases. The J segment lost 3 bases and the V segment lost 2 bases, leaving 14 bases of the junction unmatched. The CDR3 consists of 18 residues. In germline, CDR1 is SGHRS, CDR2 YFSETQ. In nucleotides, the CDR3 is TGCGCCAGCAGCTTTGGACTAGCATCCACCCCTTCAACAGATACGCAGTATTTT. Amino acid sequence: CASSFGLASTPSTDTQYF.

The table lists this clone with a count of one. The chain employs TRBV11-2 and TRBJ2-2; 7 nucleotides line up with TRBD1. Trimming cost V 6 bases and J 2 bases; bases outside gene matches: 3. The CDR3 consists of 14 residues. From germline, CDR1 is SGHAT and CDR2 FQNNGV. CDR3 region: CASRTGPNTGELFF. CDR3 sequence (DNA): TGTGCCAGCAGGACAGGGCCTAACACCGGGGAGCTGTTTTTT.

V is TRBV27 and J is TRBJ1-4; the D gene is possibly TRBD1 (5 bases). V was pared by 2 bases and J by 3 bases, with 7 bases between. Germline V gene lookup returns CDR1 MNHEY and CDR2 SMNVEV (reference sequence). CDR3 length: 14 residues. The CDR3 DNA reads as TGTGCCAGCAGTTTAATAGGGGCTAATGAAAAACTGTTTTTT. Protein: CASSLIGANEKLFF.

This clone was seen only once. The chain joins TRBV6-5 to TRBJ1-1, with unresolved D. This CDR3 comprises 13 residues. The germline V gene has CDR1 MNHEY and CDR2 SVGAGI. Trimming cost V 1 base and J 1 base, with 4 bases left between them. The CDR3 region is CASSYFGNTEAFF. CDR3 DNA sequence: TGTGCCAGCAGTTACTTCGGGAACACTGAAGCTTTCTTT.

The chain employs TRBV9 and TRBJ2-5; 7 bases align to TRBD2. With 3 bases clipped from V and 1 base from J, the junction kept 3 bases outside the gene matches. Germline V lookup: CDR1 SGDLS, CDR2 YYNGEE. This CDR3 contains 14 residues. CDR3 protein: CASSGGGVQETQYF. Here the CDR3 DNA reads TGTGCCAGCAGCGGGGGGGGAGTCCAAGAGACCCAGTACTTC. The full variable domain, with the rest looked up from reference TRBV9 and TRBJ2-5, is DSGVTQTPKHLITATGQRVTLRCSPRSGDLSVYWYQQSLDQGLQFLIQYYNGEERAKGNILERFSAQQFPDLHSELNLSSLELGDSALYFCASSGGGVQETQYFGPGTRLLVL.

The V gene is TRBV29-1, the J gene TRBJ2-5; TRBD2 might be the D (6 bases). Matching the DNA end better, TRBJ2-7 makes the J call doubtful. The CDR3 has 13 residues. CDR1 and CDR2 from the germline V gene are SQVTM and ANQGSEA. DNA for the CDR3: TGCAGCGTTGGGAGGGACGGAAACTACGAGCAGTACTTC. Protein product: CSVGRDGNYEQYF.

With respect to this clone: Distinct nucleotide sequences in the sample also encode this CDR3. The chain links TRBV2 to TRBJ2-7, with D possibly matching TRBD2 (6 bases). Trimming shortened V by 3 bases and J by 2 bases, and 11 bases separated the two germline ends. The CDR3 has 14 amino acids. Germline CDR1 SNHLY, CDR2 FYNNEI. The CDR3 loop is CASSEGGAAYEQYF. The CDR3 DNA reads as TGTGCCAGCAGTGAGGGCGGGGCCGCCTACGAGCAGTACTTC.

This clone was detected once. The chain carries TRBV9 and TRBJ2-1; 14 nucleotides match TRBD2. Trimming cost V 4 bases and J 4 bases; bases outside gene matches: 19. The germline gives CDR1 SGDLS, CDR2 YYNGEE. The CDR3 length is 21 residues. CDR3 sequence: CASSSPFPGLAGVGGYNEQFF. Written as DNA, the CDR3 is TGTGCCAGCAGCTCCCCTTTCCCGGGACTAGCGGGAGTGGGGGGATACAATGAGCAGTTCTTC.

This chain links TRBV5-6 with TRBJ2-5, with TRBD1 identical over 9 bases. From germline, CDR1 is SGHDT and CDR2 YYEEEE. The length of the CDR3 is 15 residues. With 6 bases clipped from V and 4 bases from J, the junction kept 10 bases outside the gene matches. Here the CDR3 reads CASTSLDRGAETQYF. CDR3 sequence (DNA): TGTGCCAGCACCAGCCTGGACAGGGGAGCAGAGACCCAGTACTTC. Using reference TRBV5-6 and TRBJ2-5 for the parts outside the CDR3, the full variable domain is DAGVTQSPTHLIKTRGQQVTLRCSPKSGHDTVSWYQQALGQGPQFIFQYYEEEERQRGNFPDRFSGHQFPNYSSELNVNALLLGDSALYLCASTSLDRGAETQYFGPGTRLLVL.

The chain employs TRBV18 and TRBJ1-6; D is perhaps TRBD1 (5 bases). Trimming removed 0 bases from V and 13 bases from J, with 19 bases in between. Germline CDR1 KGHSH, CDR2 LQKENI. This CDR3 comprises 16 residues. In DNA form, the CDR3 reads TGTGCCAGCTCACCACCCCCCTCGGGGGAAGTATTCCCCCTCCACTTT. Residues: CASSPPPSGEVFPLHF.

This clone has just a few counts. The J gene is TRBJ1-4, the V gene TRBV27; a possible D gene is TRBD1 (6 bases). The CDR3 has 16 residues. The V gene lost 2 bases and the J gene lost 7 bases, with 17 bases spanning the gap. Germline V gene sequence: CDR1 MNHEY, CDR2 SMNVEV (reference sequence). The CDR3 nucleotides read TGTGCCAGCAGTTTAAGAGGGGGGGGACAAAGTGAAAAACTGTTTTTT. It yields the protein CASSLRGGGQSEKLFF. Combining the CDR3 with reference TRBV27 and TRBJ1-4 gives the whole variable domain EAQVTQNPRYLITVTGKKLTVTCSQNMNHEYMSWYRQDPGLGLRQIYYSMNVEVTDKGDVPEGYKVSRKEKRNFPLILESPSPNQTSLYFCASSLRGGGQSEKLFFGSGTQLSVL.

The gene calls are TRBV7-6 and TRBJ1-1, with 8 bases identical to TRBD1. Germline CDR1 SGHVS, CDR2 FNYEAQ. V lost 5 bases and J lost 5; bases outside the gene matches: 19. This CDR3 has 18 amino acids. The CDR3 bases are TGTGCCAGCAGCAGGGTTGGGACTTCAGGGGGCGGAGTGACTGAAGCTTTCTTT. This encodes CASSRVGTSGGGVTEAFF.

The chain has TRBV29-1 and TRBJ1-5, with D possibly matching TRBD1 (6 bases). The CDR3 spans 13 residues. The V end lost 4 bases, the J end lost 5 bases, and 12 bases lay between the germline ends. Germline CDR1 reads SQVTM; CDR2 reads ANQGSEA. The CDR3 reads CSVGGGTYQPQHF. In DNA, the CDR3 is TGCAGCGTTGGAGGGGGAACCTATCAGCCCCAGCATTTT. The entire variable domain, with the rest obtained from reference TRBV29-1 and TRBJ1-5, is as follows: SAVISQKPSRDICQRGTSLTIQCQVDSQVTMMFWYRQQPGQSLTLIATANQGSEATYESGFVIDKFPISRPNLTFSTLTVSNMSPEDSSIYLCSVGGGTYQPQHFGDGTRLSIL.

This clone was observed once. The V gene is TRBV28, the J gene TRBJ1-5; D is uncertain. V lost 6 bases and J lost 4, with 22 bases in between. The CDR3 contains 17 residues. Germline CDR1 reads MDHEN; CDR2 reads SYDVKM. The CDR3 sequence is CASSTAQLEIGNQPQHF. The CDR3 nucleotides are TGTGCCAGCAGCACGGCACAGTTGGAAATTGGGAATCAGCCCCAGCATTTT.

The CDR3 region is CAWSPARGGYEQYF. The CDR3 DNA reads TGTGCCTGGAGTCCCGCTAGGGGGGGCTACGAGCAGTACTTC. The V and J genes are TRBV30 and TRBJ2-7, with a weak D call TRBD2 (7 bases). With 2 bases removed from V and 3 bases from J, the gap between germline ends came to 14 bases. The CDR3 extends over 14 amino acids. Germline V gene data show CDR1 as GTSNPN and CDR2 as SVGIG (reference sequence). Full variable domain (missing parts from reference TRBV30 and TRBJ2-7): SQTIHQWPATLVQPVGSPLSLECTVEGTSNPNLYWYRQAAGRGLQLLFYSVGIGQISSEVPQNLSASRPQDRQFILSSKKLLLSDSGFYLCAWSPARGGYEQYFGPGTRLTVT.

This clone was observed once. The chain couples TRBV19 to TRBJ2-3; 7 nucleotides line up with TRBD1. The J segment lost 2 bases and the V segment lost 4 bases, leaving 9 bases of the junction unmatched. Per the germline V gene, CDR1 is LNHDA and CDR2 is SQIVND (reference sequence). This CDR3 contains 16 residues. The CDR3 DNA reads TGTGCCAGTAGTAGAAACAGGGGCCGTCTCACAGATACGCAGTATTTT. Translating it yields CASSRNRGRLTDTQYF.

With respect to this clone: The conserved phenylalanine or tryptophan normally closing the CDR3 is absent here, so this likely arose from a read error. The limits of the CDR3 on the DNA are not certain, so only TCRdb's listed CDR3 is given. This rearrangement joins TRBV15 to TRBJ2-7; the table calls TRBD1, which could not be checked here. With termini counted, the CDR3 has 15 amino acids. Germline V gene lookup returns CDR1 LNHNV and CDR2 YYDKDF (reference sequence). The CDR3 loop is CATSREFGQGALLHL.